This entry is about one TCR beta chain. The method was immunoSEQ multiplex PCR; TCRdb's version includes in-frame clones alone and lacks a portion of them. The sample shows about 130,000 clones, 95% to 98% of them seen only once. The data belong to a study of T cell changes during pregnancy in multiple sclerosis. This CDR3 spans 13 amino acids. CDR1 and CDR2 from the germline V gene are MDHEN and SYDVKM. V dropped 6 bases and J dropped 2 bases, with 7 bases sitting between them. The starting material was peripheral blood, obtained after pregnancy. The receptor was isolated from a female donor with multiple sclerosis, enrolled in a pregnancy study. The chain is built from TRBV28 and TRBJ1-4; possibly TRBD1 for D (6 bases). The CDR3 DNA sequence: TGTGCCAGCAGGGACAGCACTAATGAAAAACTGTTTTTT. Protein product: CASRDSTNEKLFF.